This T cell receptor (beta chain) was recovered during a study of monozygotic twins with inflammatory bowel disease. The CDR3 runs 12 residues. Per the germline V gene, CDR1 is SEHNR and CDR2 is FQNEAQ (reference sequence). Researchers used template switching to add UMIs featuring a 6-nucleotide sample barcode. TCRdb reanalyzed the 5' RACE reads and collapses them to one entry per CDR3 protein, without DNA. The sample's table shows some 200,000 distinct CDR3 sequences. As regards this clonotype: Its antigen remains unknown.

Study-level results: Telling different T cell subtypes apart from each other was not possible.

Isolation of total RNA was performed on whole blood, with no prior T cell sorting. Sequencing was done on a sample of blood. The source is a human donor with ulcerative colitis or Crohn's disease, or a healthy co-twin of an affected twin (not recorded which). The rearrangement links TRBV7-9 to TRBJ2-3. The CDR3 here is CASSSASDTQYF.